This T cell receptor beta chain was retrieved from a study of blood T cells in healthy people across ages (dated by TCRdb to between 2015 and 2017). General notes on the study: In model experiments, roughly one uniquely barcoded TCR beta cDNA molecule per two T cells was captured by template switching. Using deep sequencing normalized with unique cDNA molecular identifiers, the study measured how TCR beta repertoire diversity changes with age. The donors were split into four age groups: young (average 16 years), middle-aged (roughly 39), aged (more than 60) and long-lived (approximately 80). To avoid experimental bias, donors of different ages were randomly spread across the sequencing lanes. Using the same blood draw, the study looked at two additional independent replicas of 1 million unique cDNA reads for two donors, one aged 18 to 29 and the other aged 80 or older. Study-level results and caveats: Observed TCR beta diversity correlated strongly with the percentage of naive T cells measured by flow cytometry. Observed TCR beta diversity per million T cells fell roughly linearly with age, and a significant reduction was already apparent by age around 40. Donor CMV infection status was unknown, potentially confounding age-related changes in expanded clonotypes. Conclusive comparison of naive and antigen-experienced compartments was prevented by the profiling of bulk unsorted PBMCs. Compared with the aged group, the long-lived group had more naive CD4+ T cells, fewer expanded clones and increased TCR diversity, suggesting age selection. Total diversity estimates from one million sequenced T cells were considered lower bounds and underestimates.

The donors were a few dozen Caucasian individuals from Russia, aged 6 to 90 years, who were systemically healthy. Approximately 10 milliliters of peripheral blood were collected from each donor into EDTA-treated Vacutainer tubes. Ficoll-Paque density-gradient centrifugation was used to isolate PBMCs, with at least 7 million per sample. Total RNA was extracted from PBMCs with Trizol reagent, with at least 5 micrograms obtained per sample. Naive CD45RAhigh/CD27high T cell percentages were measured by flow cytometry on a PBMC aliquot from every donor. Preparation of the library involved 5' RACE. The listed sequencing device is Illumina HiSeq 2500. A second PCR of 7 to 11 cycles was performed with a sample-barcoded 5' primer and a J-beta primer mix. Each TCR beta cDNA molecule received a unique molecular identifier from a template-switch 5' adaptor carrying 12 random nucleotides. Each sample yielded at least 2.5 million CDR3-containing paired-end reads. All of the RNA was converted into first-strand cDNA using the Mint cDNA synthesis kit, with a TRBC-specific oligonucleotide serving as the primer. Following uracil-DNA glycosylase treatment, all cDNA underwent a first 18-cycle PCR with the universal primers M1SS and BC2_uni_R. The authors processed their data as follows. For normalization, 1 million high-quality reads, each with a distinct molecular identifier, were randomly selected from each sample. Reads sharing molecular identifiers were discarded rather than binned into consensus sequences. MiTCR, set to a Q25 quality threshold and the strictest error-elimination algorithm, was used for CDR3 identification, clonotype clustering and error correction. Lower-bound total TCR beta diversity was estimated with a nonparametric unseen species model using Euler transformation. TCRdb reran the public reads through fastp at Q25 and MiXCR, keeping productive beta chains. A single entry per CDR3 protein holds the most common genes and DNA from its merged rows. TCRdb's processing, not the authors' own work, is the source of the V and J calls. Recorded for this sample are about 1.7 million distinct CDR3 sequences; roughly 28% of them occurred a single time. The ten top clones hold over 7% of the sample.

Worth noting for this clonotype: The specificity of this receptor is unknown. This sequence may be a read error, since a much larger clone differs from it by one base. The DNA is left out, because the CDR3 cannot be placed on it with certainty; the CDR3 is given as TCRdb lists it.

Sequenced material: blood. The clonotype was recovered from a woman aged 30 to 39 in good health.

The CDR3 is CASSVARGAYNEQVF. The chain was built from TRBV9 and TRBJ2-1; the table's D gene call, TRBD1, was not cross checked with the DNA. CDR1 and CDR2 were assigned from the germline V gene as SGDLS and YYNGEE. The CDR3 measures 15 amino acids from cysteine to phenylalanine.